This TCR beta chain was sequenced for a study of Ad26.COV2.S vaccination and SARS-CoV-2 variants (dated by TCRdb to the early 2020s). For the wider study: Donors in the vaccine arm were drawn from COV1001, a phase I-IIa trial of Ad26.COV2.S in healthy adults that was multicentre, randomized, double-blind and placebo-controlled. Ad26.COV2.S was given intramuscularly at 5x10^10 or 1x10^11 viral particles, as a single shot or as two shots 56 days apart. TCRbeta repertoire sequencing was used to assess the specificity and breadth of SARS-CoV-2-reactive T cell receptors after Ad26.COV2.S vaccination. The TCR-sequenced set comprised around 30 samples: around 20 Ad26.COV2.S vaccine recipients, 5 placebo recipients and 8 SARS-CoV-2 convalescent individuals. Trial participants were randomized into five groups of five, in which low-dose or high-dose Ad26.COV2.S was given once or twice, or placebo was given on both occasions. Investigators remained blinded to trial group allocation during experiments and outcome assessment.

The sample holds one count of this clone. The target of this receptor is not known. No base quality values were provided; no much bigger clone lies one nucleotide off. Broader findings and caveats from the paper: After vaccination, substantial breadth of spike-specific CD8+ and CD4+ T cell responses was reported. Higher spike-specific TCR breadth was observed in Ad26.COV2.S recipients than in placebo recipients (P = 0.0014). The authors noted that total T cell responses may have been underestimated by the TCR breadth and depth analyses. The study was not powered for comparison of responses between vaccine doses or regimens. Vaccine and placebo recipients had comparable non-spike TCR breadth, which fits with the vaccine containing only spike.

Read against the paper, the sample's treatment or condition label means: roughly 20 received Ad26.COV2.S at low or high dose, single or two shots; roughly five received placebo; per-sample allocation not given. Repertoires of vaccine and placebo recipients were sequenced from samples collected on day 63 after the first injection. In Cohort 1b, more than 20 adults aged 18-55 years were enrolled at a single site in Boston, USA, between 29 July and 7 August 2020. As a vaccine, Ad26.COV2.S was a replication-incompetent adenovirus type 26 vector that expressed a prefusion-stabilized SARS-CoV-2 spike protein derived from the original Wuhan strain. The immunoSEQ Assay was the method used to sequence TCRbeta CDR3 regions. After extraction, genomic DNA underwent amplification by bias-controlled multiplex PCR, followed by high-throughput sequencing. The authors processed their data as follows. To quantify the absolute abundance of every unique TCRbeta CDR3 region, sequences were collapsed and filtered. Usable DNA was measured by amplifying reference genes present in all nucleated cells, and TCRbeta template counts were normalized to that usable DNA to estimate T cell fraction. Repertoire TCRs were annotated as SARS-CoV-2-specific when V gene, CDR3 amino acid sequence and J gene were exactly matched to a known reactive TCR set. The reference SARS-CoV-2 TCR set came from MIRA and was filtered for enrichment in COVID-19-positive ImmuneCODE repertoires, removing public or cross-reactive TCRs. Drawing on the MIRA antigens, annotated TCRs were analysed further at the level of specific ORF or position within ORF. Breadth was defined as annotated unique rearrangements over total unique productive rearrangements; depth was the summed frequency of those rearrangements. Group comparisons of TCR breadth used two-sided Wilcoxon rank-sum tests. In its TCRdb copy, this immuneACCESS table keeps in-frame sequences only and misses some clones. Where compared with another copy, unresolved V genes explain less than half of these, and the others have no known cause. The D gene and trimming were derived from the DNA, and the V and J assignments and clone size from that table. The sample table holds about 350,000 clones, of which approximately 81% were seen once. About 3.3% of the sample lies in the top ten.

A distance of 24 bases separates the germline ends of V and J, which lose 5 bases and 3 bases respectively. Based on the germline V gene, the CDR1 and CDR2 sequences are MDHEN and SYDVKM. The CDR3 holds 18 amino acids from the cysteine to the phenylalanine. Just the 54-base CDR3 DNA is kept, in frame starting at base 1. The starting material was peripheral blood, obtained in a trial of Ad26.COV2.S vaccine versus placebo. The V and J genes are TRBV28 and TRBJ2-3; there is no confident call for the D gene. This TCR came from a person aged 18-65 years who received the Ad26.COV2.S COVID-19 vaccine or a placebo. Here is the DNA: TGTGCCAGCAGTACTCCACTGGGTGCGGTACAATTGACAGATACGCAGTATTTT. It translates to CASSTPLGAVQLTDTQYF.